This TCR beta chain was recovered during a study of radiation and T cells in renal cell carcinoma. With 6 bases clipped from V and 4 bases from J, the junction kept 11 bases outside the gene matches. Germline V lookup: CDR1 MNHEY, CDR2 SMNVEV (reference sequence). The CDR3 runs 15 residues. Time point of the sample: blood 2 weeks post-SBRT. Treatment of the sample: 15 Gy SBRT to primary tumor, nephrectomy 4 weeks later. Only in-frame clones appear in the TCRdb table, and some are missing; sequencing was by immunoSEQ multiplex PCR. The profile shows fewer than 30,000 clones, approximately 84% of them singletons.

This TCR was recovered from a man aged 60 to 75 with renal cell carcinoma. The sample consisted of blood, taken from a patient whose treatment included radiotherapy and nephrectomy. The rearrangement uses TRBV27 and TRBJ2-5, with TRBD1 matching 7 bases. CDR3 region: CASRAQTGLRETQYF. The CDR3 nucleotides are TGTGCCAGCAGGGCTCAGACAGGGTTGAGAGAGACCCAGTACTTC.